The source of this T cell receptor beta chain is a study of response to subunit inactivated influenza vaccine. In TCRdb, the RT-PCR reads were re-called with MiXCR into one record per CDR3 protein. The sample has about 650,000 distinct CDR3 sequences; less than 20% are singletons. V lost 5 bases and J lost 5; bases outside the gene matches: 4. The CDR3 has 13 amino acids. The germline gives CDR1 SEHNR, CDR2 FQNEAQ (reference sequence). Note on this clonotype: The antigen remains unidentified.

Overall study results and limits: New T cells are recruited in small numbers by each seasonal influenza vaccination, according to the authors' suggestion.

The sample in question was PBMCs from blood, obtained approximately 13 days after vaccination. The chain has TRBV7-9 and TRBJ2-5; 8 positions match TRBD2. The source of this sequence is a man aged 50-60 years who received an inactivated influenza vaccine. CDR3: CASSRRGGETQYF. DNA for the CDR3: TGTGCCAGCAGCCGCCGGGGGGGCGAGACCCAGTACTTC.